These 32 T cell receptor beta chains were all obtained from the same sample, sequenced in a study of blood T cell repertoires in COVID-19 (dated by TCRdb to the early 2020s). Library creation used the immunoSEQ multiplex PCR assay. As stored in TCRdb, this immuneACCESS dataset retains in-frame rearrangements with V and J assigned. A fraction of the clones does not appear; measured against another copy, unresolved V genes explain less than half of the discrepancy, and the remainder lacks a known reason. The sample has over 200,000 clones on record, 87% of them singletons. The ten largest clones take up approximately 12% of the sample. Sequencing was done on a sample of peripheral blood. All receptors come from a woman in her late teens or twenties who had recovered from COVID-19.

The rearrangement joins TRBV29-1 to TRBJ2-7, with a weak D call TRBD1 (5 bases). CDR3 size: 12 residues. CDR1 SQVTM and CDR2 ANQGSEA come from the germline V gene. Trimming stripped 6 bases from V and 1 base from J, with 10 bases between. The CDR3 DNA sequence: TGCAGCGTCGGTACAGGTTCCTACGAGCAGTACTTC. It specifies CSVGTGSYEQYF.

The V call is TRBV5-6, the J call TRBJ1-2; 11 nucleotides line up with TRBD1. The V segment lost 5 bases and the J segment 4 bases; nucleotides outside the gene matches: 4. The germline V gene encodes CDR1 SGHDT and CDR2 YYEEEE. The CDR3 runs to 14 residues. The CDR3 DNA follows: TGTGCCAGCAGAAGGACAGGGGGCGCCTATGGCTACACCTTC. Residues: CASRRTGGAYGYTF.

This chain links TRBV5-6 with TRBJ2-1, with 10 positions matching TRBD2. Per the germline V gene, CDR1 is SGHDT and CDR2 is YYEEEE. J was trimmed by 6 bases and V by 4 bases; bases with no gene match: 7. This CDR3 has 15 residues. CDR3 sequence: CASSDPSGRSNEQFF. The CDR3 DNA reads TGTGCCAGCAGCGATCCTAGCGGGAGATCCAATGAGCAGTTCTTC.

V usage is TRBV19 and J usage is TRBJ1-2, with no clear D. V lost 4 bases to trimming and J lost 8 bases, with 8 bases between them. This CDR3 has 11 residues. Germline V gene data show CDR1 as LNHDA and CDR2 as SQIVND (reference sequence). The CDR3, as DNA: TGTGCCAGTAGTACGAGGAGAGGCTACACCTTC. Protein: CASSTRRGYTF.

The chain carries TRBV24-1 and TRBJ2-1, with TRBD2 matching 11 bases. The length of the CDR3 is 18 residues. V gave up 5 bases and J gave up 9 bases; unmatched junction bases: 17. From germline, CDR1 is KGHDR and CDR2 SFDVKD. CDR3 coding DNA: TGTGCCACCAGTGGCTCCTCACTAGCGGGAGTACCTCTGGCTGAGCAGTTCTTC. It is translated as CATSGSSLAGVPLAEQFF.

The chain combines TRBV11-2 with TRBJ2-7; D may be TRBD1 (6 bases). V dropped 5 bases and J dropped 2 bases, with 13 bases sitting between them. The CDR3 length is 14 residues. Germline CDR1 and CDR2: SGHAT and FQNNGV. Here the CDR3 DNA reads TGTGCCAGCAGCCCCTCGACAGGCCCCTACGAGCAGTACTTC. This gives the protein CASSPSTGPYEQYF.

Here the CDR3 DNA reads TGCGCCAGCAGTGAGAGTCTAGATACCGGGGAGCTGTTTTTT. It is translated as CASSESLDTGELFF. The chain carries TRBV10-1 and TRBJ2-2; no clear D. CDR3 length equals 14 residues. Between the trimmed V and J ends, which lost 2 bases and 5 bases, there was a span of 9 bases. Per the germline V gene, CDR1 is WNHNN and CDR2 is SYGVQD (reference sequence).

This chain connects TRBV4-3 to TRBJ2-2; 10 nucleotides line up with TRBD2. V trimming: 0 bases; J trimming: 6 bases; junction bases outside the gene matches: 7. The V gene's germline CDR1 is LGHNA and CDR2 YSLEER. CDR3 size: 17 residues. Here the CDR3 DNA reads TGCGCCAGCAGCCAAGACAGCACCAGCGGGAGGGCCGGGGAGCTGTTTTTT. This encodes CASSQDSTSGRAGELFF.

This clone showed up just once. This chain joins TRBV9 and TRBJ1-4, with a weak D call TRBD1 (5 bases). Germline-derived CDR1 and CDR2 are SGDLS and YYNGEE. Trimming pared 0 bases from V and 2 bases from J, leaving 8 bases between. The CDR3 runs 15 residues. CDR3 sequence: CASSVEGNTNEKLFF. The CDR3 coding sequence is TGTGCCAGCAGCGTAGAGGGGAACACTAATGAAAAACTGTTTTTT.

CDR3 in amino acids: CASSSRPPIPAHGYTF. The CDR3 DNA reads as TGCGCCAGCAGCTCCCGGCCACCGATACCAGCGCATGGCTACACCTTC. The chain combines TRBV5-1 with TRBJ1-2; D is ambiguous. The length of the CDR3 is 16 residues. Germline assignment: CDR1 SGHRS and CDR2 YFSETQ. V was trimmed by 3 bases and J by 6 bases, leaving 21 bases between them.

DNA for the CDR3: TGCAGCGTTGACCCGCGGGCGGCCTATGGCTACACCTTC. Protein product: CSVDPRAAYGYTF. The chain combines TRBV29-1 with TRBJ1-2; D is uncertain. With 3 bases removed from V and 4 bases from J, the gap between germline ends came to 12 bases. Germline V gene data show CDR1 as SQVTM and CDR2 as ANQGSEA. There are 13 residues in the CDR3.

V usage is TRBV5-1 and J usage is TRBJ1-1, with a tentative D call TRBD1 (6 bases). The CDR3 extends over 15 amino acids. V dropped 0 bases and J dropped 0 bases, with 9 bases sitting between them. Per germline, CDR1 SGHRS and CDR2 YFSETQ. DNA for the CDR3: TGCGCCAGCAGCTTGGCCACAGGGATGAACACTGAAGCTTTCTTT. Protein: CASSLATGMNTEAFF.

The rearrangement joins TRBV9 to TRBJ2-3; the D gene is possibly TRBD1 (5 bases). The germline gives CDR1 SGDLS, CDR2 YYNGEE. Trimming stripped 4 bases from V and 0 bases from J, with 15 bases between. The CDR3 loop spans 16 amino acids. CDR3 coding DNA: TGTGCCAGCAGCCCCGGAACAGGCCCTAGCACAGATACGCAGTATTTT. Translation: CASSPGTGPSTDTQYF.

The chain links TRBV28 to TRBJ2-5; 8 bases match TRBD1. The trim removed 5 bases at V and 5 bases at J, leaving 7 bases unmatched. Looked up from germline, CDR1 is MDHEN and CDR2 is SYDVKM. This CDR3 region has 14 residues. The CDR3 loop is CASSPRTGLETQYF. The CDR3 DNA sequence: TGTGCCAGCAGTCCGCGGACAGGGTTGGAGACCCAGTACTTC.

The gene calls are TRBV5-6 and TRBJ1-2; 9 nucleotides match TRBD1. The V gene's germline CDR1 is SGHDT and CDR2 YYEEEE. The CDR3 extends over 14 amino acids. J lost 3 bases, V lost 4 bases, and 4 bases had no gene match. CDR3 in amino acids: CASSMDRGDYGYTF. DNA for the CDR3: TGTGCCAGCAGCATGGACAGGGGAGACTATGGCTACACCTTC. Based on the CDR3 plus reference TRBV5-6 and TRBJ1-2, the full variable domain is DAGVTQSPTHLIKTRGQQVTLRCSPKSGHDTVSWYQQALGQGPQFIFQYYEEEERQRGNFPDRFSGHQFPNYSSELNVNALLLGDSALYLCASSMDRGDYGYTFGSGTRLTVV.

The rearrangement links TRBV5-6 to TRBJ2-1; perhaps TRBD1 as D (6 bases). V lost 0 bases to trimming and J lost 6 bases, with 13 bases between them. The germline gives CDR1 SGHDT, CDR2 YYEEEE. There are 15 residues in the CDR3. This CDR3 is CASSLGGQRANEQFF. CDR3 in DNA: TGTGCCAGCAGCTTGGGAGGACAGAGGGCCAATGAGCAGTTCTTC. Full variable domain (rest looked up from reference TRBV5-6 and TRBJ2-1): DAGVTQSPTHLIKTRGQQVTLRCSPKSGHDTVSWYQQALGQGPQFIFQYYEEEERQRGNFPDRFSGHQFPNYSSELNVNALLLGDSALYLCASSLGGQRANEQFFGPGTRLTVL.

The V call is TRBV20-1, the J call TRBJ2-4; the D gene is possibly TRBD2 (5 bases). V lost 5 bases, J lost 1 base, and 21 bases lay in between. The germline CDR1 and CDR2 sequences are DFQATT and SNEGSKA (reference sequence). The CDR3 runs 17 residues. The CDR3 DNA reads as TGCAGTGCTCGTGCCGGGATGGCATTTGAGGCCAAAAACATTCAGTACTTC. The encoded protein is CSARAGMAFEAKNIQYF.

This clone was counted between two and nine times. The genes are TRBV16 and TRBJ1-2; D is ambiguous. The CDR3 loop spans 13 amino acids. Trimming stripped 0 bases from V and 8 bases from J, with 10 bases between. Germline V gives CDR1 KGHSY, CDR2 FQNENV. The CDR3 here is CASSQSEALGYTF. DNA of the CDR3: TGTGCCAGCAGCCAATCTGAGGCCCTGGGCTACACCTTC.

This clone was observed once. The rearrangement joins TRBV28 to TRBJ1-5, with D possibly being TRBD1 (5 bases). The germline V gene has CDR1 MDHEN and CDR2 SYDVKM. CDR3 size: 15 residues. The V end was cut by 5 bases, the J end by 5 bases, with 16 bases between. CDR3 in amino acids: CASSPLRDSHQPQHF. Here the CDR3 DNA reads TGTGCCAGCAGTCCCCTCCGGGACTCGCATCAGCCCCAGCATTTT.

The genes are TRBV25-1 and TRBJ2-7; TRBD2 aligns across 10 bases. The germline gives CDR1 MGHDK, CDR2 SYGVNS. The length of the CDR3 is 15 residues. The V gene end was trimmed by 4 bases and the J gene end by 3 bases; junction bases not matched to a gene: 6. The CDR3 region is CASSGKTSGFYEQYF. CDR3 coding DNA: TGTGCCAGCAGTGGAAAGACTAGCGGGTTCTACGAGCAGTACTTC.

The rearrangement uses TRBV14 and TRBJ2-7; no clear D gene. The length of the CDR3 is 14 residues. V lost 0 bases and J lost 5, with 11 bases in between. Per the germline V gene, CDR1 is SGHDN and CDR2 is FVKESK. DNA for the CDR3: TGTGCCAGCAGCCAAGATGGCCTTATACACGAGCAGTACTTC. It translates to CASSQDGLIHEQYF.

This clone came up a few times. This chain uses TRBV10-3 with TRBJ1-1, with 8 positions matching TRBD1. The CDR3 has 15 amino acids. Trimming at V came to 6 bases and at J to 0 bases, leaving 6 bases not matched to a gene. Looked up from germline, CDR1 is ENHRY and CDR2 is SYGVKD. The CDR3 coding sequence is TGTGCCATCAGGGACAGGGACAACGTGAACACTGAAGCTTTCTTT. It is translated as CAIRDRDNVNTEAFF.

The rearrangement uses TRBV7-9 and TRBJ2-1; 8 nucleotides match TRBD1. CDR1 is SEHNR, CDR2 FQNEAQ, per germline (reference sequence). The CDR3 spans 14 residues. Trimming at V came to 5 bases and at J to 3 bases, leaving 3 bases not matched to a gene. CDR3 in DNA: TGTGCCAGCAGCCCGACAGGGGTCTACAATGAGCAGTTCTTC. It codes for CASSPTGVYNEQFF.

The chain is built from TRBV6-6 and TRBJ2-2, with 7 bases matching TRBD2. In germline, CDR1 is MNHNY, CDR2 SVGAGI (reference sequence). With V trimmed by 4 bases and J by 6 bases, 8 bases remained unmatched. The CDR3 has 15 amino acids. For the CDR3, the DNA is TGTGCCAGCAGTTCCTCACTAGCGAGACCCGGGGAGCTGTTTTTT. Translated: CASSSSLARPGELFF.

The chain combines TRBV27 with TRBJ2-1, with 8 bases aligning to TRBD2. Looked up from germline, CDR1 is MNHEY and CDR2 is SMNVEV (reference sequence). V lost 6 bases to trimming and J lost 0 bases; unmatched junction nucleotides: 10. The CDR3 length is 17 residues. The CDR3 bases are TGTGCCAGCAGGCAAGGGTGGCGGGAGGTCTCCTACAATGAGCAGTTCTTC. The encoded protein is CASRQGWREVSYNEQFF.

The chain joins TRBV29-1 to TRBJ2-3, with D possibly being TRBD1 (6 bases). V gave up 4 bases and J gave up 6 bases, with 17 bases separating them. The CDR3 runs to 14 residues. In germline, CDR1 is SQVTM, CDR2 ANQGSEA. CDR3 in amino acids: CSVVVRQATDTQYF. The CDR3 coding sequence is TGCAGCGTTGTGGTTCGACAGGCCACGGATACGCAGTATTTT.

V usage is TRBV29-1 and J usage is TRBJ1-1, with TRBD1 identical over 7 bases. V trimming: 6 bases; J trimming: 4 bases; junction bases outside the gene matches: 8. The length of the CDR3 is 13 residues. Germline lookup yields CDR1 SQVTM and CDR2 ANQGSEA. Written as DNA, the CDR3 is TGCAGCGTCCTCAGGGGGTTGGGCACTGAAGCTTTCTTT. Translation: CSVLRGLGTEAFF.

The rearrangement joins TRBV21-1 to TRBJ1-5; the tabulated D call, TRBD1, remains unverified against the DNA. TRBV21-1 is designated a pseudogene. CDR3 length: 15 amino acids. DNA of the CDR3: TGTGCCAGAGATTACAGGGGTATGAGCAATCAGCCCCAGCATTTT. Its protein is CARDYRGMSNQPQHF.

The V call is TRBV29-1, the J call TRBJ2-1; 9 nucleotides line up with TRBD2. CDR1 and CDR2 (germline): SQVTM, ANQGSEA. The CDR3 runs 16 residues. The V gene end was trimmed by 4 bases and the J gene end by 5 bases; junction bases not matched to a gene: 12. In DNA, the CDR3 is TGCAGCGTTGTCCTCTTTATAGCGGGAGACCACAATGAGCAGTTCTTC. This encodes CSVVLFIAGDHNEQFF.

The chain has TRBV9 and TRBJ2-7, with TRBD2 matching 9 bases. This CDR3 is built from 16 residues. V dropped 0 bases and J dropped 4; count of bases not matched to a gene: 8. Germline lookup yields CDR1 SGDLS and CDR2 YYNGEE. The DNA of the CDR3 is TGTGCCAGCAGCGTAGGGGGTAGCGGGAGTATATACGAGCAGTACTTC. Protein: CASSVGGSGSIYEQYF.

This clone was found once. The chain has TRBV18 and TRBJ2-3; 7 positions agree with TRBD2. V gave up 2 bases and J gave up 5 bases; unmatched junction bases: 10. Looked up from germline, CDR1 is KGHSH and CDR2 is LQKENI. The CDR3 sequence is 16 residues long. The CDR3: CASSPGPGGSGDTQYF. The CDR3 DNA follows: TGTGCCAGCTCACCAGGACCCGGGGGGAGTGGAGATACGCAGTATTTT.

This clone was detected only a few times. The chain couples TRBV30 to TRBJ1-1; TRBD1 matches at 9 bases. Germline CDR1 reads GTSNPN; CDR2 reads SVGIG (reference sequence). Losses at the gene ends were 3 bases for V and 5 bases for J; bases not matched to a gene: 7. The CDR3 runs 14 residues. CDR3 loop: CAWRKQGARTEAFF. The CDR3 coding sequence is TGTGCCTGGAGAAAACAGGGGGCTAGGACTGAAGCTTTCTTT.